This T cell receptor beta chain was sequenced for a study of T cells in Graves' hyperthyroidism and ophthalmopathy. The overall study: Peripheral blood was acquired at first diagnosis, ahead of any therapy whatsoever.

Hyperthyroidism patients were newly diagnosed, had disease duration under 2 months, and were aged 18 to 65 years. Thyroid ultrasound and orbital computed tomography, with clinical symptoms and serum thyroxine and TRAb, informed diagnoses. V lost 0 bases to trimming and J lost 0 bases, with 8 bases between them. This CDR3 contains 16 residues. CDR1 MNHEY and CDR2 SMNVEV come from the germline V gene (reference sequence). Amplified TCR beta CDR3 regions came from RNA transcripts. First-round RT-PCR with HTBI primers amplified the TCR CDR3 region. TCRdb recomputed calls from the multiplex PCR reads with MiXCR, one row per CDR3 protein. The sample lists over 650,000 distinct CDR3 sequences; around 15% were seen once.

This sequence was found in a man between 18 and 29 years old with Graves' hyperthyroidism. V gene TRBV27 combines with J gene TRBJ2-2; a weak D match, TRBD2 (6 bases). Sample: blood. CDR3 nucleotide sequence: TGTGCCAGCAGTTTATCCAGCGGGTCGAACACCGGGGAGCTGTTTTTT. It is translated as CASSLSSGSNTGELFF.